The present TCR beta chain was sequenced within a study of fetal regulatory T cell absence and autoimmunity. Profiled with immunoSEQ multiplex PCR; TCRdb holds only in-frame clones, not every one. The data show around 100,000 clones, about 78% seen once. The origin of this receptor is a male donor with IPEX syndrome. Specimen: pancreas tissue.

The CDR3: CASSHTWGSGNTIYF. The CDR3 DNA reads TGTGCCAGCAGTCATACCTGGGGATCCGGAAACACCATATATTTT. V usage is TRBV2 and J usage is TRBJ1-3; D is uncertain. Germline values: CDR1 SNHLY, CDR2 FYNNEI. V was cut by 5 bases and J by 4 bases, with 15 bases left in between. CDR3 length: 15 residues.